The 26 T cell receptor beta chains given below trace back to one sample, sequenced in a study of identical twins. TCRdb used MiXCR to reprocess the 5' RACE reads, holding one entry per CDR3 protein. The table includes about 340,000 distinct CDR3 sequences, around 12% detected once. This sample also belongs to another study, concerning yellow fever vaccine responses in identical twins.

Specimen: CD8+ T cells sorted from blood. Receptors originate from a young woman in good health.

This clonotype was seen more than once but under ten times. The V and J genes are TRBV28 and TRBJ2-7; TRBD2 aligns across 13 bases. Germline V gene data show CDR1 as MDHEN and CDR2 as SYDVKM. The J segment lost 3 bases and the V segment lost 5 bases, leaving 1 base of the junction unmatched. The CDR3 length is 14 residues. The CDR3 is CASSGLAGVYEQYF. The CDR3 DNA sequence: TGTGCCAGCAGTGGACTAGCGGGAGTCTACGAGCAGTACTTC.

This clonotype appeared a few times. V and J are TRBV2 and TRBJ2-1, with D maybe TRBD2 (6 bases). There are 13 residues in the CDR3. Germline V lookup: CDR1 SNHLY, CDR2 FYNNEI. V was cut by 3 bases and J by 9 bases, with 12 bases left in between. CDR3 region: CASSDQEGREQFF. CDR3 DNA: TGTGCCAGCAGTGATCAGGAGGGGCGTGAGCAGTTCTTC.

This clonotype has a handful of counts. The chain joins TRBV7-9 to TRBJ2-7; D not certain. The V end was cut by 1 base, the J end by 3 bases, with 7 bases between. This CDR3 has 13 residues. Germline CDR1 and CDR2: SEHNR and FQNEAQ (reference sequence). CDR3 DNA: TGTGCCAGCAGCTTAGTACCGGGCTACGAGCAGTACTTC. Its translation: CASSLVPGYEQYF.

This clonotype was seen only a few times. This chain links TRBV12-3 or TRBV12-4 with TRBJ2-1, with 12 bases matching TRBD2. Trimming at V came to 6 bases and at J to 7 bases, leaving 10 bases not matched to a gene. This CDR3 spans 16 amino acids. CDR3 loop: CASRLSLAGGPNEQFF. Written as DNA, the CDR3 is TGTGCCAGCAGACTCTCGCTAGCGGGAGGGCCGAATGAGCAGTTCTTC.

This clonotype was observed many times. This chain connects TRBV5-1 to TRBJ2-1; TRBD2 matches 12 bases. The germline gives CDR1 SGHRS, CDR2 YFSETQ. V shed 0 bases and J 8 bases; nucleotides not matched to a gene: 12. CDR3 length equals 18 residues. The chain's CDR3 is CASSLGPLLAGGPDEQFF. The CDR3 nucleotides are TGCGCCAGCAGCTTGGGCCCCCTTCTAGCGGGGGGGCCGGATGAGCAGTTCTTC.

The chain is built from TRBV28 and TRBJ1-5, with D unresolved. CDR1 and CDR2 (germline): MDHEN, SYDVKM. V was pared by 0 bases and J by 4 bases, with 4 bases between. The CDR3 contains 13 residues. The CDR3 is CASSLWDNQPQHF. The CDR3 DNA reads TGTGCCAGCAGTTTATGGGATAATCAGCCCCAGCATTTT. Looking up the rest from reference TRBV28 and TRBJ1-5 gives the full variable domain: DVKVTQSSRYLVKRTGEKVFLECVQDMDHENMFWYRQDPGLGLRLIYFSYDVKMKEKGDIPEGYSVSREKKERFSLILESASTNQTSMYLCASSLWDNQPQHFGDGTRLSIL.

The rearrangement links TRBV25-1 to TRBJ2-3; no reliable D call. CDR3 length equals 14 residues. With 3 bases removed from V and 5 bases from J, the gap between germline ends came to 12 bases. Germline CDR1 MGHDK, CDR2 SYGVNS. The CDR3 reads CASSDHSERDTQYF. For the CDR3, the DNA is TGTGCCAGCAGTGATCACTCGGAAAGAGATACGCAGTATTTT.

In nucleotides, the CDR3 is TGTGCCAGCAGCGCTGGACAGGGGGCTATAACCTCTGGCTACACCTTC. It encodes CASSAGQGAITSGYTF. V usage is TRBV9 and J usage is TRBJ1-2; the match to TRBD1 covers 11 bases. This CDR3 region has 16 residues. CDR1 is SGDLS, CDR2 YYNGEE, per germline. Trimming removed 3 bases from V and 7 bases from J; junction bases left unmatched: 11.

V is TRBV20-1 and J is TRBJ2-1; 7 nucleotides align to TRBD2. The CDR3 runs to 13 residues. Germline V gene data show CDR1 as DFQATT and CDR2 as SNEGSKA (reference sequence). The ends lost 2 bases at V and 8 bases at J; junction bases unmatched: 6. The CDR3 here is CSARPTSSYEQFF. Here the CDR3 DNA reads TGCAGTGCTAGACCGACTAGCAGCTATGAGCAGTTCTTC.

In its sample, this clonotype was seen many times. The chain uses TRBV12-3 or TRBV12-4 and TRBJ2-1; no definite D call. There are 14 residues in the CDR3. Trimming left V 2 bases short and J 0 bases short, with 5 bases between. DNA of the CDR3: TGTGCCAGCAGTTTAATGCTCTCCTACAATGAGCAGTTCTTC. This encodes CASSLMLSYNEQFF.

This chain links TRBV11-2 with TRBJ1-1; possible D gene TRBD1, 5 bases. V lost 1 base to trimming and J lost 1 base, with 22 bases between them. The CDR3 runs to 19 residues. CDR1 is SGHAT and CDR2 is FQNNGV in the germline V gene. DNA for the CDR3: TGTGCCAGCAGCTTAGTGGGGGGGTGGGTCCTAGATAGGAACACTGAAGCTTTCTTT. Protein: CASSLVGGWVLDRNTEAFF.

The chain combines TRBV12-3 or TRBV12-4 with TRBJ1-1, with 9 bases fitting TRBD1. V lost 3 bases, J lost 10 bases, and 6 bases stayed unmatched. This CDR3 spans 13 amino acids. The CDR3, as DNA: TGTGCCAGCAGTTTTGAACAGGGGGCAGGAGCTTTCTTT. Translating gives CASSFEQGAGAFF.

This clonotype has a handful of counts. V is TRBV4-1 and J is TRBJ2-1; D remains unclear. The CDR3 runs to 15 residues. V lost 1 base and J lost 7, with 14 bases in between. The germline gives CDR1 MGHRA, CDR2 YSYEKL. The CDR3 reads CASSQGPAARNEQFF. The CDR3 DNA reads TGCGCCAGCAGCCAAGGGCCGGCGGCTAGGAATGAGCAGTTCTTC.

Many counts were recorded for this clonotype. The gene calls are TRBV15 and TRBJ2-3; 8 nucleotides line up with TRBD1. V lost 4 bases to trimming and J lost 4 bases; unmatched junction nucleotides: 16. Per germline, CDR1 LNHNV and CDR2 YYDKDF (reference sequence). The CDR3 has 18 amino acids. The DNA for the CDR3 is TGTGCCACCAGCATAAGGACAGGGAGGAAATTCTTTGCAGATACGCAGTATTTT. It encodes CATSIRTGRKFFADTQYF.

This clonotype was picked up a small number of times. The chain recombines TRBV7-9 with TRBJ2-5; D possibly corresponds to TRBD2 (5 bases). The V gene lost 2 bases and the J gene lost 3 bases, with 10 bases spanning the gap. Germline V gene lookup returns CDR1 SEHNR and CDR2 FQNEAQ (reference sequence). This CDR3 region has 14 residues. In DNA form, the CDR3 reads TGTGCCAGCAGCTTATTGTCGGGAAAAGAGACCCAGTACTTC. The encoded protein is CASSLLSGKETQYF.

The chain recombines TRBV4-1 with TRBJ2-1, with D maybe TRBD1 (5 bases). V was pared by 0 bases and J by 8 bases, with 14 bases between. This CDR3 spans 15 amino acids. Germline lookup yields CDR1 MGHRA and CDR2 YSYEKL. Here the CDR3 DNA reads TGCGCCAGCAGCCAAGACTCGGCAGGGATCGATGAGCAGTTCTTC. It specifies CASSQDSAGIDEQFF.

This clonotype was seen only a few times. This chain uses TRBV5-1 with TRBJ2-5; possibly TRBD1 for D (6 bases). Germline assignment: CDR1 SGHRS and CDR2 YFSETQ. This CDR3 region has 17 residues. Trimming cost V 0 bases and J 5 bases, with 20 bases left between them. CDR3 residues: CASSLVDYGTRHETQYF. Here the CDR3 DNA reads TGCGCCAGCAGCTTGGTAGACTACGGGACAAGGCATGAGACCCAGTACTTC.

This clonotype was counted only a few times. This chain joins TRBV24-1 and TRBJ2-7; 9 positions agree with TRBD2. With V trimmed by 3 bases and J by 3 bases, 5 bases remained unmatched. The germline gives CDR1 KGHDR, CDR2 SFDVKD. CDR3 size: 15 residues. CDR3 loop: CATSDGLAGVYEQYF. CDR3 DNA sequence: TGTGCCACCAGTGATGGGTTAGCGGGAGTCTACGAGCAGTACTTC.

This clonotype was seen a few times. The rearrangement joins TRBV4-2 to TRBJ2-5, with TRBD2 identical over 11 bases. The ends lost 1 base at V and 4 bases at J; junction bases unmatched: 8. The CDR3 contains 17 residues. From germline, CDR1 is LGHNA and CDR2 YNFKEQ. CDR3 bases: TGTGCCAGCAGCCAAGGGGTAGCGGGAGGGCCTGGAGAGACCCAGTACTTC. Translated: CASSQGVAGGPGETQYF.

This clonotype was picked up a small number of times. The chain recombines TRBV19 with TRBJ2-7; D may be TRBD1 or TRBD2 (5 bases each). The ends were cut back, 6 bases at V and 2 bases at J, with 11 bases in the middle. The CDR3 spans 13 residues. Germline-derived CDR1 and CDR2 are LNHDA and SQIVND (reference sequence). Here the CDR3 DNA reads TGTGCCAGTAGGGGACCGAGTCCCTACGAGCAGTACTTC. It codes for CASRGPSPYEQYF.

The chain has TRBV7-9 and TRBJ2-1; the match to TRBD2 covers 7 bases. V dropped 7 bases and J dropped 14; count of bases not matched to a gene: 8. CDR1 and CDR2 from the germline V gene are SEHNR and FQNEAQ (reference sequence). This CDR3 is built from 11 residues. CDR3 DNA sequence: TGTGCCAGCATCTACGTGGGGGGGAAGTTCTTC. This translates into CASIYVGGKFF.

The chain uses TRBV10-2 and TRBJ2-2, with 8 bases aligning to TRBD2. V shed 8 bases and J 5 bases; nucleotides not matched to a gene: 10. CDR3 length: 15 amino acids. Germline V gene sequence: CDR1 WSHSY, CDR2 SAAADI. CDR3 region: CASASSTGGTGELFF. For the CDR3, the DNA is TGCGCCAGCGCTAGTAGTACGGGAGGGACCGGGGAGCTGTTTTTT.

A few counts support this clonotype. The chain recombines TRBV3-1 with TRBJ1-1, with D tentatively TRBD1 (6 bases). Germline CDR1 is LGHDT and CDR2 is YNNKEL (reference sequence). Trimming removed 5 bases from V and 4 bases from J, with 20 bases in between. The CDR3 is 16 amino acids. Here the CDR3 DNA reads TGTGCCAGCAGCTACCTGGGGGGGCGAGGGGGCACTGAAGCTTTCTTT. Protein sequence: CASSYLGGRGGTEAFF.

This clonotype was counted a few times. V gene TRBV19 combines with J gene TRBJ2-7; 8 positions match TRBD1. Losses at the gene ends were 8 bases for V and 5 bases for J; bases not matched to a gene: 5. Germline CDR1 is LNHDA and CDR2 is SQIVND (reference sequence). This CDR3 region has 12 residues. In DNA, the CDR3 is TGTGCCAGTTCACAGGGGGTAGACGAGCAGTACTTC. Its translation: CASSQGVDEQYF.

This clonotype was seen more than once but under ten times. The J gene is TRBJ2-2, the V gene TRBV2; TRBD2 agrees at 12 bases. CDR1 is SNHLY, CDR2 FYNNEI, per germline. V shed 3 bases, J shed 4 bases, and the junction held 3 bases outside the gene matches. The CDR3 runs to 16 residues. CDR3 region: CASSEGLAGVTGELFF. CDR3 sequence (DNA): TGTGCCAGCAGTGAGGGACTAGCGGGTGTCACCGGGGAGCTGTTTTTT.

This clonotype turned up a few times. The rearrangement joins TRBV20-1 to TRBJ2-3; tentative D call: TRBD1 (5 bases). The CDR3 extends over 14 amino acids. V lost 5 bases and J lost 5, with 17 bases in between. Germline V CDR1 and CDR2: DFQATT, SNEGSKA (reference sequence). Written as DNA, the CDR3 is TGCAGTGCTCTCCATCGGCAGGGCCAAGATACGCAGTATTTT. It is translated as CSALHRQGQDTQYF.